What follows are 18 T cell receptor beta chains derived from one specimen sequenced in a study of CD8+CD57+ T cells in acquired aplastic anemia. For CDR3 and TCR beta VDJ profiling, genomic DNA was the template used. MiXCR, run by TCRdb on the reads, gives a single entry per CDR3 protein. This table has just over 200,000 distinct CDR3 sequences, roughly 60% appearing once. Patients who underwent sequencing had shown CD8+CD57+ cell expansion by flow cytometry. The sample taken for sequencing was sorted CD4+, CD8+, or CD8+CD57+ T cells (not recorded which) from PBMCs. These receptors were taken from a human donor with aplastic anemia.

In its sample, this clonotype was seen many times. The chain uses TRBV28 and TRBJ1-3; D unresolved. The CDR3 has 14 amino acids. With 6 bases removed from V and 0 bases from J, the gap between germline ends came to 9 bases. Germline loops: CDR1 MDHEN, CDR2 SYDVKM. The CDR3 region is CASRLPGSGNTIYF. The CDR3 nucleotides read TGTGCCAGCAGGTTACCGGGCTCTGGAAACACCATATATTTT. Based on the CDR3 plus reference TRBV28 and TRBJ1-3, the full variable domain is DVKVTQSSRYLVKRTGEKVFLECVQDMDHENMFWYRQDPGLGLRLIYFSYDVKMKEKGDIPEGYSVSREKKERFSLILESASTNQTSMYLCASRLPGSGNTIYFGEGSWLTVV.

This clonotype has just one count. CDR3 sequence (DNA): TGTGCCAGCAGCTTAGGGCATAGCGGCTCTGGGGCCAACGTCCTGACTTTC. Encoded protein: CASSLGHSGSGANVLTF. V usage is TRBV7-6 and J usage is TRBJ2-6, with TRBD2 as a possible D gene (6 bases). This CDR3 has 17 residues. The V gene's germline CDR1 is SGHVS and CDR2 FNYEAQ. V was cut by 1 base and J by 0 bases, with 10 bases left in between.

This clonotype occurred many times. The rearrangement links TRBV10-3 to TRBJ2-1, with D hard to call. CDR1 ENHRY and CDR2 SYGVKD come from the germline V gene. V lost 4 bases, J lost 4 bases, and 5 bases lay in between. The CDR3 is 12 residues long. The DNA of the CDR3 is TGTGCCATCAGTGGGCAGTACAATGAGCAGTTCTTC. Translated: CAISGQYNEQFF.

The CDR3 here is CSVERLDTQYF. DNA for the CDR3: TGCAGCGTTGAGCGATTAGATACGCAGTATTTT. This chain uses TRBV29-1 with TRBJ2-3; D gene unclear. The ends were cut back, 3 bases at V and 5 bases at J, with 6 bases in the middle. This CDR3 contains 11 residues. Germline lookup yields CDR1 SQVTM and CDR2 ANQGSEA.

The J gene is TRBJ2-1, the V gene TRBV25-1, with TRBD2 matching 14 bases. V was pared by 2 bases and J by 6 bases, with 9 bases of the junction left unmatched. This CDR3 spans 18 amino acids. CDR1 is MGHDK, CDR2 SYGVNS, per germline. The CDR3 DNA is TGTGCCAGCAGTGAACCTCGACTAGCGGGAGGGCCGGGCAATGAGCAGTTCTTC. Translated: CASSEPRLAGGPGNEQFF.

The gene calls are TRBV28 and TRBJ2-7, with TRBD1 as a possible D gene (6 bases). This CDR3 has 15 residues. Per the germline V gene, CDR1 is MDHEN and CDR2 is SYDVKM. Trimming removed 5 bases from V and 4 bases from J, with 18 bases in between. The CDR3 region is CASSPSLGALYEQYF. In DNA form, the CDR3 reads TGTGCCAGCAGTCCCTCCTTGGGGGCCTTGTACGAGCAGTACTTC.

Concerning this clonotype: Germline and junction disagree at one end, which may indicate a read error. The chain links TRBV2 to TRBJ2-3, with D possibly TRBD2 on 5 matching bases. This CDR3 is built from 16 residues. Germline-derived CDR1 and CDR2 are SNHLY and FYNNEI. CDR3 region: CAGSLELARGTDTQYF. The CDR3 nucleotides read TGTGCCGGCAGCTTAGAGTTAGCGAGGGGCACAGATACGCAGTATTTT.

The DNA of the CDR3 is TGCGCCAGCAGCTTGGCTGAAAAACTGTTTTTT. Protein sequence: CASSLAEKLFF. This chain joins TRBV5-1 and TRBJ1-4; D gene ambiguous. The CDR3 runs 11 residues. Germline V lookup: CDR1 SGHRS, CDR2 YFSETQ. Trimming removed 0 bases from V and 7 bases from J, with 1 base in between. Based on the CDR3 plus reference TRBV5-1 and TRBJ1-4, the full variable domain is KAGVTQTPRYLIKTRGQQVTLSCSPISGHRSVSWYQQTPGQGLQFLFEYFSETQRNKGNFPGRFSGRQFSNSRSEMNVSTLELGDSALYLCASSLAEKLFFGSGTQLSVL.

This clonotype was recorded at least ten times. The CDR3 DNA reads TGCGCCAGCAGCACGACAGGGGGCACTGAAGCTTTCTTT. Translation gives CASSTTGGTEAFF. This sequence joins TRBV10-2 and TRBJ1-1, with 9 bases that match TRBD1. Germline V gene data show CDR1 as WSHSY and CDR2 as SAAADI. The CDR3 totals 13 residues. Trimming removed 6 bases from V and 4 bases from J; junction bases left unmatched: 3.

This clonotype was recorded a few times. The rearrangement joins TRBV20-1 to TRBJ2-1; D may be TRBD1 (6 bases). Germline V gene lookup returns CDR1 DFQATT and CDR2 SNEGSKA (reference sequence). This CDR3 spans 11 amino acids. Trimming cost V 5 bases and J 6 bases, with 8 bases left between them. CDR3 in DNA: TGCAGTGCTTGGACAGTCAATGAGCAGTTCTTC. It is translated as CSAWTVNEQFF.

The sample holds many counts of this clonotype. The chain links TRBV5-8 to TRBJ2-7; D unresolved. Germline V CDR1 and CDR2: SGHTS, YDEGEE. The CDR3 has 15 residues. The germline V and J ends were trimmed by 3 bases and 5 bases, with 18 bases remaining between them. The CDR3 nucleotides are TGTGCCAGCAGCTCGATCGCCCGAGGACGCGACGAGCAGTACTTC. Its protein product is CASSSIARGRDEQYF.

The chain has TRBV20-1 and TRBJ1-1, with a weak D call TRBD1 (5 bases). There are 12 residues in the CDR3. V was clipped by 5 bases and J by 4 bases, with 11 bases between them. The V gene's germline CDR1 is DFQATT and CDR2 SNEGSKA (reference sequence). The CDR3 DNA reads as TGCAGTGCTGGGGGACGCAGCACTGAAGCTTTCTTT. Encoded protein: CSAGGRSTEAFF.

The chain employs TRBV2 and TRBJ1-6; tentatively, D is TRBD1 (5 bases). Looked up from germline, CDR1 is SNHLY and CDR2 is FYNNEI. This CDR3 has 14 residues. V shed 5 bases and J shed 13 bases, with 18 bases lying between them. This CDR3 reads CASSILTGVSPLHF. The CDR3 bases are TGTGCCAGCAGTATTTTAACAGGAGTAAGTCCCCTCCACTTT. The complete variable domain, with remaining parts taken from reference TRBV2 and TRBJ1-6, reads EPEVTQTPSHQVTQMGQEVILRCVPISNHLYFYWYRQILGQKVEFLVSFYNNEISEKSEIFDDQFSVERPDGSNFTLKIRSTKLEDSAMYFCASSILTGVSPLHFGNGTRLTVT.

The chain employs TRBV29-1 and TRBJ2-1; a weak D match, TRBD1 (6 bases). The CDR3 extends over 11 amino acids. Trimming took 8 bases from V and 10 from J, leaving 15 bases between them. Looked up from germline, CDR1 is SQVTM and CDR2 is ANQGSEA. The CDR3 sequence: CSSEGEREQFF. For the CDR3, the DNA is TGCAGCTCTGAGGGGGAACGCGAGCAGTTCTTC.

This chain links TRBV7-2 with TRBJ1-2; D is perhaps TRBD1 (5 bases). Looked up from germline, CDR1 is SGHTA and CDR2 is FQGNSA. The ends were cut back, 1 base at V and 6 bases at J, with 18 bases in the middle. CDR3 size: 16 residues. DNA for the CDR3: TGTGCCAGCAGCTTAGGGGGGGGGAAGGTTCGAGATGGCTACACCTTC. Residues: CASSLGGGKVRDGYTF.

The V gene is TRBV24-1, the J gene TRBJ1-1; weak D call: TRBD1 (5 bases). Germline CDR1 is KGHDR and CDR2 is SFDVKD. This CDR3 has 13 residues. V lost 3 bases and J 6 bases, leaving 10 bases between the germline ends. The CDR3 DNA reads TGTGCCACCAGTGATCCGCTGACAGCTGAAGCTTTCTTT. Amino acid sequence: CATSDPLTAEAFF.

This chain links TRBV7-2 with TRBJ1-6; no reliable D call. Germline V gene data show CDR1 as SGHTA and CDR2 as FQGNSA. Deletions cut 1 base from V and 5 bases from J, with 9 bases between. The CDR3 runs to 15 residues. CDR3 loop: CASSLVAHNNSPLHF. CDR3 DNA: TGTGCCAGCAGCTTAGTAGCTCATAATAATTCACCCCTCCACTTT.

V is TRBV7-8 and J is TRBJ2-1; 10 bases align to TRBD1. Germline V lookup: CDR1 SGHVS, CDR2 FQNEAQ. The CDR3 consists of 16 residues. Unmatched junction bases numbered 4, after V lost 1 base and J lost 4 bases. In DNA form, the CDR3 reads TGTGCCAGCAGCTTAGATGGGACAGGGGCGTACAATGAGCAGTTCTTC. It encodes CASSLDGTGAYNEQFF.